This is a list of T cell receptor beta chains from one sample in a study of response to subunit inactivated influenza vaccine. In TCRdb, the RT-PCR reads were re-called with MiXCR into one record per CDR3 protein. The sample consists of some 640,000 distinct CDR3 sequences, around 14% of them appearing once. The specimen was PBMCs from blood, collected about 14 days before vaccination. These receptor sequences come from a man aged 45-65 years who received an inactivated influenza vaccine. CDR3s include the opening cysteine and the closing phenylalanine or tryptophan. A D gene is named only where the DNA matches it firmly. Only some rows state a clone size, as once, few, many or a class for expanded clones.

.	TRBV18	.	TRBJ2-1	TGTGCCAGCTCCCCCCAGGGCCCTACACGATCCTACAATGAGCAGTTCTTC	CASSPQGPTRSYNEQFF
.	TRBV20-1	.	TRBJ1-1	TGCAGTGCTAGACAGGGAGGATTCACTGAAGCTTTCTTT	CSARQGGFTEAFF
TRBD1	TRBV29-1	.	TRBJ2-5	TGCAGCGTTACCAAGACAGGGGGGTACCAAGAGACCCAGTACTTC	CSVTKTGGYQETQYF
.	TRBV18	few	TRBJ1-2	TGTGCCAGCTCACAGACGGGCCTCTATGACTACACCTTC	CASSQTGLYDYTF
.	TRBV6-1	many	TRBJ1-2	TGTGCCAGCAGCCTCAGGGCCGCCTTAAGGGGCTACACCTTC	CASSLRAALRGYTF
TRBD2	TRBV12-3/TRBV12-4	.	TRBJ2-1	TGTGCCAGCAGTTTCATCCAGGGACTAGCGGGAGGTGAGCAGTTCTTC	CASSFIQGLAGGEQFF
TRBD1	TRBV5-1	few	TRBJ2-1	TGCGCCAGCAGCATATCGACAGGGGGAGCTATAAATGAGCAGTTCTTC	CASSISTGGAINEQFF
.	TRBV9	.	TRBJ1-2	TGTGCCAGCAGCGTAGTAACAGGGAAGGATGGCTACACCTTC	CASSVVTGKDGYTF
.	TRBV30	few	TRBJ2-7	TGTGCCTGGATGGGACGGATCTCCTACGAGCAGTACTTC	CAWMGRISYEQYF
TRBD2	TRBV10-3	many	TRBJ2-2	TGTGCCATCAGCACCGGGACTAGTTATCCCGGGGAGCTGTTTTTT	CAISTGTSYPGELFF
TRBD1	TRBV28	many	TRBJ1-1	TGTGCCAGCAGACCGACAGGGTTGGAGGCTTTCTTT	CASRPTGLEAFF
TRBD2	TRBV2	.	TRBJ2-1	TGTGCCAGCAGTGAATTTAGTGGGGGGGGGAATGAGCAGTTCTTC	CASSEFSGGGNEQFF
.	TRBV7-9	.	TRBJ1-2	TGTGCCAGCAGCTTAGGACCCGGGACGAGCTATGGCTACACCTTC	CASSLGPGTSYGYTF
.	TRBV29-1	.	TRBJ2-3	TGCCGCGTCGCCCGACAGGAGCTTTACACATATACGCAGTATTTT	CRVARQELYTYTQYF
TRBD2	TRBV7-9	few	TRBJ2-3	TGTGCCAGCAGCTCGACTAGCGGGGGCACAGATACGCAGTATTTT	CASSSTSGGTDTQYF
TRBD1	TRBV7-9	.	TRBJ1-1	TGTGCCAGCAGAAAAACAGGGGACACTGAAGCTTTCTTT	CASRKTGDTEAFF
TRBD2	TRBV30	few	TRBJ2-7	TGTGCCTGGACGGAAGGACTAGCCTTTTACGAGCAGTACTTC	CAWTEGLAFYEQYF
TRBD2	TRBV5-6	.	TRBJ2-7	TGTGCCAGCAGCTCCTTCCCTAGCGGGGGTGAAGAGCAGTACTTC	CASSSFPSGGEEQYF
.	TRBV4-2	many	TRBJ2-1	TGTGCCAGCAGCCAATTGGAAAATGAGCAGTTCTTC	CASSQLENEQFF
.	TRBV18	.	TRBJ2-1	TGTGCCAGCTCACCACCTTACGGGAGTCGTGCGTTCTTC	CASSPPYGSRAFF
.	TRBV6-1	.	TRBJ2-1	TGTGCCAGCAGTCGAAGGGGGGACTCAGACAATGAGCAGTTCTTC	CASSRRGDSDNEQFF
.	TRBV12-3/TRBV12-4	many	TRBJ2-3	TGTGCCAGCAGTTTCCTTTCCCGGGGCGCTGGCACAGATACGCAGTATTTT	CASSFLSRGAGTDTQYF
TRBD2	TRBV10-3	few	TRBJ2-6	TGTGCCATCGCGGGGGTATCTGGGGCCAACGTCCTGACTTTC	CAIAGVSGANVLTF
.	TRBV9	.	TRBJ2-5	TGTGCCAGCAGCACTTTCTCCAATTCTCAAGAGACCCAGTACTTC	CASSTFSNSQETQYF
.	TRBV15	few	TRBJ2-1	TGTGCCACCAGCAGAGAACGCGACTCCTACAATGAGCAGTTCTTC	CATSRERDSYNEQFF
TRBD1	TRBV5-1	many	TRBJ1-2	TGCGCCAGCAGCTCCGGGACAGCCTATGGCTACACCTTC	CASSSGTAYGYTF
TRBD1	TRBV12-3/TRBV12-4	few	TRBJ2-1	TGTGCCTGCAGTTTAGCGAAAATCTGGGACAGGGAATTGAATGAGCAGTTCTTC	CACSLAKIWDRELNEQFF
.	TRBV12-3/TRBV12-4	.	TRBJ2-2	TGTGCCAGCAGGAAGCACAGGGGAGGCACCGGGGAGCTGTTTTTT	CASRKHRGGTGELFF
.	TRBV7-9	.	TRBJ2-5	TGTGCCAGCAGCCTCGGGGAGAGCGCCGAGACCCAGTACTTC	CASSLGESAETQYF
.	TRBV4-1	few	TRBJ2-5	TGCGCCAGCAGCCAAGGGGTTACCAGGGGCGCGGAGACCCAGTACTTC	CASSQGVTRGAETQYF
.	TRBV6-5	.	TRBJ2-2	TGTGCCAGCAGTTTGAGTTTGGGGGCAAGGACCGGGGAGCTGTTTTTT	CASSLSLGARTGELFF
TRBD1	TRBV7-6	.	TRBJ2-1	TGTGCCAGCAGCTCTGGGACAGTCCTAGCTAGTGAGCAGTTCTTC	CASSSGTVLASEQFF
TRBD2	TRBV20-1	.	TRBJ2-7	TGCAGTGCTAGACGACTAGCGGGAAGGGAGCAGTACTTC	CSARRLAGREQYF
TRBD1	TRBV12-3/TRBV12-4	few	TRBJ2-1	TGTGCCAGCAGTTTAGGGGACAGGACGAAGTTCTTC	CASSLGDRTKFF
TRBD1	TRBV7-8	.	TRBJ2-7	TGTGCCAGCAGCGAGATGGCACAGGGGTCGTACGAGCAGTACTTC	CASSEMAQGSYEQYF
TRBD1	TRBV29-1	.	TRBJ2-7	TGCAGCGCTTCGACAGGGGATGGGCGCGAGCAGTACTTC	CSASTGDGREQYF
TRBD1	TRBV28	.	TRBJ2-2	TGTGCCAGCAGACCACTTAGGGACAGGGGACTGGAGCTGTTTTTT	CASRPLRDRGLELFF
.	TRBV7-8	few	TRBJ2-5	TGTGCCAGCAGCTTAAGCCTCGGGGGGCTACAAGAGACCCAGTACTTC	CASSLSLGGLQETQYF
.	TRBV7-9	once	TRBJ2-7	TGTGCCAGCAGCTTCTCCGGGACACACACCAGATACGAGCAGTACTTC	CASSFSGTHTRYEQYF
TRBD1	TRBV4-2	many	TRBJ2-3	TGTGCCAGCAGCCAAGGGGACAGGGGCACAGATACGCAGTATTTT	CASSQGDRGTDTQYF
.	TRBV5-1	.	TRBJ2-3	TGCGCCAGCAGCTTCTCGCGGGGGCGTACAGATACGCAGTATTTT	CASSFSRGRTDTQYF